Following are 23 T cell receptor beta chains from one sample sequenced in a study of cytomegalovirus exposure and HLA in healthy donors. Use of 60 Vbeta and 13 Jbeta primers characterized the PCR. Assay: immunoSEQ multiplex PCR; the TCRdb copy retains only in-frame clones and omits some. Of around 140,000 clones listed, 75% to 90% are singletons. What was sequenced was PBMCs. Receptors originate from a woman aged 45-60 years in good health and CMV-seropositive.

This chain links TRBV5-1 with TRBJ1-2; 9 nucleotides match TRBD1. The V and J ends lost 3 bases and 6 bases, in that order; junction bases with no gene match: 6. This CDR3 region has 14 residues. CDR1 is SGHRS, CDR2 YFSETQ, per germline. As DNA, the CDR3 is TGCGCCAGCAGCTCGTGGACAGGGGAGCATGGCTACACCTTC. Its protein is CASSSWTGEHGYTF. Looking up the rest from reference TRBV5-1 and TRBJ1-2 gives the full variable domain: KAGVTQTPRYLIKTRGQQVTLSCSPISGHRSVSWYQQTPGQGLQFLFEYFSETQRNKGNFPGRFSGRQFSNSRSEMNVSTLELGDSALYLCASSSWTGEHGYTFGSGTRLTVV.

The chain uses TRBV21-1 and TRBJ1-1; the table's D gene call, TRBD1, was not cross checked with the DNA. TRBV21-1 is a pseudogene. The CDR3 extends over 18 amino acids. The CDR3 sequence: CASSKGETGSPPNTEAFF. As DNA, the CDR3 is TGTGCCAGCAGCAAAGGGGAAACAGGGTCCCCACCGAACACTGAAGCTTTCTTT.

There are many counts of this clone. V and J are TRBV6-5 and TRBJ2-7; 9 nucleotides line up with TRBD1. V lost 6 bases, J lost 6 bases, and 12 bases stayed unmatched. The CDR3 consists of 15 residues. Per the germline V gene, CDR1 is MNHEY and CDR2 is SVGAGI. The CDR3 bases are TGTGCCAGCAGCGAAAGCCTGGGACAGGGTAGCGAGCAGTACTTC. This gives the protein CASSESLGQGSEQYF.

The gene calls are TRBV11-2 and TRBJ2-1; 9 bases line up with TRBD2. Germline V gives CDR1 SGHAT, CDR2 FQNNGV. This CDR3 spans 14 amino acids. The ends lost 3 bases at V and 10 bases at J; junction bases unmatched: 7. The CDR3 loop reads CASSFEGLAGEQFF. For the CDR3, the DNA is TGTGCCAGCAGCTTCGAGGGACTAGCAGGCGAGCAGTTCTTC.

This clone was recorded a few times. The chain combines TRBV21-1 with TRBJ1-2; TRBD1, the D gene given by the table, was not confirmed from the DNA. TRBV21-1 is described as a pseudogene. The CDR3 is made up of 18 amino acids. The CDR3 DNA reads as TGTGCCAGCAGCAAAAGAAGTCCCTGGGGGGACAGGGTCTATGGCTACACCTTC. Translation gives CASSKRSPWGDRVYGYTF.

This clone was picked up a small number of times. The J gene is TRBJ2-2, the V gene TRBV11-2, with 9 bases matching TRBD2. The junction had 5 bases not matched to a gene; V was cut back by 2 bases and J by 4 bases. Germline V lookup: CDR1 SGHAT, CDR2 FQNNGV. The CDR3 contains 16 residues. CDR3: CASSLMWTSATGELFF. The CDR3 nucleotides are TGTGCCAGCAGCTTAATGTGGACTAGCGCCACCGGGGAGCTGTTTTTT.

The J gene is TRBJ1-2, the V gene TRBV7-6, with TRBD1 matching over 7 bases. In germline, CDR1 is SGHVS, CDR2 FNYEAQ. The CDR3 spans 15 residues. V gave up 1 base and J gave up 5 bases; unmatched junction bases: 7. CDR3 region: CASSLEVTGLYGYTF. The CDR3 DNA reads as TGTGCCAGCAGCTTAGAAGTGACAGGGTTATATGGCTACACCTTC.

The CDR3 sequence is CAIRDRSFYEQYF. The CDR3, as DNA: TGTGCCATCCGGGACAGGTCCTTTTACGAGCAGTACTTC. The chain joins TRBV2 to TRBJ2-7; 8 bases are shared with TRBD1. The CDR3 length is 13 residues. Germline V gene lookup returns CDR1 SNHLY and CDR2 FYNNEI. The ends lost 10 bases at V and 4 bases at J; junction bases unmatched: 9.

This chain links TRBV9 with TRBJ1-3; 8 bases map to TRBD1. Germline loops: CDR1 SGDLS, CDR2 YYNGEE. With V trimmed by 0 bases and J by 2 bases, 4 bases remained unmatched. This CDR3 contains 16 residues. The CDR3 spells CASSVGTGLTGNTIYF. The CDR3 DNA reads TGTGCCAGCAGCGTAGGGACAGGGTTGACTGGAAACACCATATATTTT.

The chain combines TRBV9 with TRBJ2-1; 8 bases match TRBD2. Germline V lookup: CDR1 SGDLS, CDR2 YYNGEE. The CDR3 length is 19 residues. With 4 bases clipped from V and 2 bases from J, the junction kept 17 bases outside the gene matches. The CDR3 loop is CASSLSPGTSTIAYNEQFF. CDR3 sequence (DNA): TGTGCCAGCAGCCTCTCCCCCGGGACTAGTACGATAGCCTACAATGAGCAGTTCTTC.

CDR3 sequence (DNA): TGTGCCTGGAGTCATGGGACAGGGGCGGGCACAGATACGCAGTATTTT. Translation gives CAWSHGTGAGTDTQYF. This chain uses TRBV30 with TRBJ2-3; TRBD1 aligns across 10 bases. The germline V gene encodes CDR1 GTSNPN and CDR2 SVGIG (reference sequence). This CDR3 is 16 amino acids long. The trim removed 2 bases at V and 1 base at J, leaving 6 bases unmatched.

This clone was observed once. The chain employs TRBV4-2 and TRBJ1-1; D might be TRBD1 (6 bases). Germline V gene data show CDR1 as LGHNA and CDR2 as YNFKEQ. CDR3 length: 15 amino acids. Trimming took 7 bases from V and 0 from J, leaving 15 bases between them. The CDR3 region has the DNA TGTGCCAGCACCCAGCGACAGGTATTGAACACTGAAGCTTTCTTT. Its protein product is CASTQRQVLNTEAFF.

The CDR3 is CASSLSPSSPIRSGQDTQYF. CDR3 bases: TGTGCCAGCAGTTTATCCCCCAGTTCCCCGATCCGATCAGGGCAAGATACGCAGTATTTT. This chain uses TRBV7-8 with TRBJ2-3, with TRBD1 as a possible D gene (5 bases). Germline values: CDR1 SGHVS, CDR2 FQNEAQ. CDR3 length equals 20 residues. V was clipped by 6 bases and J by 5 bases, with 33 bases between them. The variable domain in full, completed from reference TRBV7-8 and TRBJ2-3, reads GAGVSQSPRYKVAKRGQDVALRCDPISGHVSLFWYQQALGQGPEFLTYFQNEAQLDKSGLPSDRFFAERPEGSVSTLKIQRTQQEDSAVYLCASSLSPSSPIRSGQDTQYFGPGTRLTVL.

The chain couples TRBV7-2 to TRBJ1-2, with 8 bases identical to TRBD1. Germline assignment: CDR1 SGHTA and CDR2 FQGNSA. The junction had 12 bases not matched to a gene; V was cut back by 4 bases and J by 5 bases. There are 16 residues in the CDR3. The CDR3 spells CASSSSGTGKGYGYTF. The CDR3, as DNA: TGTGCCAGCAGCTCCTCTGGGACAGGAAAGGGGTATGGCTACACCTTC.

This clone has more than one count but fewer than ten. This chain links TRBV6-5 with TRBJ1-1, with a tentative D call TRBD1 (5 bases). Germline-derived CDR1 and CDR2 are MNHEY and SVGAGI. There are 13 residues in the CDR3. V lost 3 bases and J lost 5, with 10 bases in between. The CDR3: CASSYPEGTEAFF. The CDR3 DNA follows: TGTGCCAGCAGTTATCCGGAGGGGACTGAAGCTTTCTTT.

This clone appeared once. The V call is TRBV7-8, the J call TRBJ1-1; no reliable D call. V lost 3 bases and J lost 6, with 11 bases in between. This CDR3 is 13 amino acids long. Germline loops: CDR1 SGHVS, CDR2 FQNEAQ. CDR3 coding DNA: TGTGCCAGCAGCTTCTCCCCCGCGCCTGAAGCTTTCTTT. The encoded protein is CASSFSPAPEAFF.

CDR3 DNA sequence: TGTGCTAGTGGTCCTCCCGGACAGCTCTACAATGAGCAGTTCTTC. Translation: CASGPPGQLYNEQFF. V is TRBV12-5 and J is TRBJ2-1; perhaps TRBD1 as D (6 bases). The V end lost 5 bases, the J end lost 3 bases, and 14 bases lay between the germline ends. Germline CDR1 and CDR2: LGHNT and FRNRAP. This CDR3 region has 15 residues.

This clone appeared once. Here the CDR3 reads CATMLWSGKDAGELFF. Here the CDR3 DNA reads TGTGCCACCATGCTCTGGAGCGGGAAGGATGCCGGGGAGCTGTTTTTT. The chain couples TRBV28 to TRBJ2-2, with 7 bases that match TRBD2. J gave up 6 bases and V 10 bases, and 17 bases lay outside the gene matches. The germline gives CDR1 MDHEN, CDR2 SYDVKM. The CDR3 consists of 16 residues. Complete variable domain (other parts from reference TRBV28 and TRBJ2-2): DVKVTQSSRYLVKRTGEKVFLECVQDMDHENMFWYRQDPGLGLRLIYFSYDVKMKEKGDIPEGYSVSREKKERFSLILESASTNQTSMYLCATMLWSGKDAGELFFGEGSRLTVL.

The chain uses TRBV4-1 and TRBJ1-3; D is possibly TRBD1 (5 bases). There are 15 residues in the CDR3. CDR1 and CDR2 (germline): MGHRA, YSYEKL. Trimming stripped 1 base from V and 5 bases from J, with 12 bases between. The CDR3 DNA is TGCGCCAGCAGCCAAGGAAGGGGCGATAGAAACACCATATATTTT. This sequence encodes CASSQGRGDRNTIYF.

This chain connects TRBV5-1 to TRBJ1-4; 9 bases align to TRBD1. Germline assignment: CDR1 SGHRS and CDR2 YFSETQ. This CDR3 comprises 14 residues. Trimming at V came to 0 bases and at J to 8 bases, leaving 2 bases not matched to a gene. The CDR3: CASSLGQGDEKLFF. The CDR3 DNA follows: TGCGCCAGCAGCTTGGGACAGGGGGACGAAAAACTGTTTTTT.

This clone was observed a handful of times. The junction departs from germline at one end; a sequencing error may be responsible. The chain combines TRBV7-9 with TRBJ2-7, with D perhaps TRBD1 (5 bases). This CDR3 has 18 amino acids. Germline values: CDR1 SEHNR, CDR2 FQNEAQ (reference sequence). CDR3 DNA sequence: TGTTCCAGCAGCTTAATCCACCCACGGACACTCCTCTCCTACGAGCAGTACTTC. The encoded protein is CSSSLIHPRTLLSYEQYF.

J is TRBJ2-1 and V is TRBV7-9; possibly TRBD2 for D (6 bases). This CDR3 region has 16 residues. V was pared by 2 bases and J by 8 bases, with 19 bases between. Germline V lookup: CDR1 SEHNR, CDR2 FQNEAQ (reference sequence). The CDR3 sequence: CASSLRGNRESDEQFF. CDR3 DNA sequence: TGTGCCAGCAGCTTAAGGGGAAACCGGGAGAGTGATGAGCAGTTCTTC.

This sequence joins TRBV19 and TRBJ2-7; D not certain. V lost 5 bases and J lost 4, with 6 bases in between. CDR3 length equals 11 residues. Germline V gene lookup returns CDR1 LNHDA and CDR2 SQIVND (reference sequence). CDR3 in amino acids: CASSDTYEQYF. In DNA form, the CDR3 reads TGTGCCAGTAGTGATACATACGAGCAGTACTTC.